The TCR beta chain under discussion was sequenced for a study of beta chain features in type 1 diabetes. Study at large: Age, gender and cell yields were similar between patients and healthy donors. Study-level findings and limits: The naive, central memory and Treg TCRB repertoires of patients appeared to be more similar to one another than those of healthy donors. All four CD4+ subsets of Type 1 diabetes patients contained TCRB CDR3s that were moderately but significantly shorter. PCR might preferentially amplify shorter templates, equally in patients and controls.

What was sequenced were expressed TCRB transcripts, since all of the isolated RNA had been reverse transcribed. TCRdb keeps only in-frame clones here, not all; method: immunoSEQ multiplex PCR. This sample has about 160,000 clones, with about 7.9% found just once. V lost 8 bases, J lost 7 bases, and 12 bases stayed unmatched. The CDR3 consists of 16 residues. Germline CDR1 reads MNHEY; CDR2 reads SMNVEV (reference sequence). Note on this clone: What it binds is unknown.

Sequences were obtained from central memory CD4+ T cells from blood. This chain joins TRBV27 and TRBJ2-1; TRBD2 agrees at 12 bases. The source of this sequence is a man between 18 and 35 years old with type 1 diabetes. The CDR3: CASRIPSGGALNEQFF. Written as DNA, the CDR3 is TGTGCCAGCCGAATACCTAGCGGGGGGGCGCTGAATGAGCAGTTCTTC.